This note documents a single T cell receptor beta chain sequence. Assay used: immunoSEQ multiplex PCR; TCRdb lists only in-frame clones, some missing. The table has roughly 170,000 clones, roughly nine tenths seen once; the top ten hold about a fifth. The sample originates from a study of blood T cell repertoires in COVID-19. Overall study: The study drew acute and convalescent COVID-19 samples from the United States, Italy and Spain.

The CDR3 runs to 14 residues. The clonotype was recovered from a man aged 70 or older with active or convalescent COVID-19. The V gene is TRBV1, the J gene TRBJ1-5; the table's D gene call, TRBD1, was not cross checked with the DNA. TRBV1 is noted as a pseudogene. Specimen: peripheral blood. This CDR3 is CTSSQGPKRTPQHF. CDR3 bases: TGCACCAGCAGCCAAGGGCCGAAAAGAACGCCCCAGCATTTT.